This T cell receptor beta chain stems from a study of blood T cell repertoires in COVID-19. Across the whole study: Both acute and convalescent COVID-19 samples were obtained from the United States, Italy and Spain.

The CDR3 runs 14 residues. V lost 5 bases and J 6 bases, leaving 14 bases between the germline ends. The germline gives CDR1 WSHSY, CDR2 SAAADI. Study processing details: Nucleated cell number was recorded as an estimate derived from reference gene primer amplification. Repertoires were generated with immunoSEQ multiplex PCR, while TCRdb's copy carries only in-frame clones and drops some. The D gene and trimming were derived from the DNA, and the V and J assignments and clone size from that table. The repertoire holds about 300,000 clones, with roughly 91% as singletons. The clonotype was recovered from a man in his forties with acute or convalescent COVID-19. The sequenced sample was peripheral blood. This sequence joins TRBV10-2 and TRBJ1-5, with a tentative D call TRBD1 (5 bases). The CDR3 loop reads CASSHDSWRQPQHF. CDR3 DNA: TGCGCCAGCAGTCATGACAGTTGGCGTCAGCCCCAGCATTTT.